The entry that follows covers one TCR beta chain sequence. Its cognate antigen has yet to be identified. Nothing much larger sits one base from this clone, and base qualities are not available. TCR beta VDJ combination and CDR3 sequence profiling used genomic DNA as the template. An Illumina HiSeq 2000 was the platform used for TCR repertoire sequencing. Turning to the authors' computational methods: TRBV/TRBJ rearrangement plots, CDR3 size and DJ length profiles, and Simpson's diversity index were used to assess repertoires. The most abundant DNA sequence in the deep sequencing data was defined as the immunodominant clone. CDR3 amino acid sequences were screened for sharing across subjects and compared with published repertoires and the VDJdb database. TCRdb reworked the public reads: Q25 trimming with fastp, MiXCR clone assembly, productive beta chains retained. Entries are consolidated by CDR3 protein sequence, retaining the most common genes and DNA. The V and J calls here are based on TCRdb, not the publication. The sample includes 350,000 to 450,000 distinct CDR3 sequences, with roughly 68% observed a single time. In total, the top ten clones hold under 5% of the sample.

The source of the sample is a study of CD8+CD57+ T cells in acquired aplastic anemia (dated by TCRdb to between 2018 and 2020). In the study overall: DNA extracted from sorted CD4+ and CD8+ cells had a mean of about 3.3 ug, with a range of roughly 0.18 to 27.4 ug. Healthy donor samples averaged about 10 million reads for CD4+ and 11 million to 14 million for CD8+ cells.

In this study, sorted CD4+ and CD8+ T cells from the blood of healthy subjects and of severe aplastic anemia patients had their TCR repertoires deep-sequenced. Ficoll-Paque density gradient centrifugation was used to isolate peripheral blood mononuclear cells. Before DNA extraction, CD4+ and CD8+ T cells were sorted by FACS or by magnetic beads. Broad study findings and their caveats: Around 28 CD8+ CDR3 sequences were found to be shared between patients and controls, but these sequences appeared to be highly expressed in patients and within the immunodominant clones of the patients. No significant difference in CD8+ Simpson's diversity was found between patients and healthy controls (P=0.060).

The sequenced material came from sorted CD4+, CD8+, or CD8+CD57+ T cells (not recorded which) from PBMCs. The receptor's source is a human donor in good health, serving as a control.

Here the CDR3 is given as CASSLILGDYNEQFF. The nucleotides are TGTGCCAGCAGCTTAATACTCGGGGACTACAATGAGCAGTTCTTC. The rearranged chain carries TRBV11-2 and TRBJ2-1; the D gene is perhaps TRBD2, from 5 matching bases. CDR1 SGHAT and CDR2 FQNNGV were looked up in the germline V gene. From cysteine to phenylalanine, the CDR3 is 15 amino acids long. Of all the DNA, just the CDR3 is kept, 45 bases in frame from base 1. Relative to germline, V is 2 bases shorter and J is 3 bases shorter, with 11 bases between their ends.